The clone carrying this TCR beta chain came up once. Its antigen remains unknown. The source of the sample is a study of cytomegalovirus exposure and HLA in healthy donors. The study, taken as a whole, reports: Researchers reported from a later analysis that most CMV-associated TCR beta chains appeared HLA-restricted. Immune exposure information available was restricted to CMV serostatus. A previous analysis found most TCR beta V segments productive roughly 90% or roughly 30% of the time.

Use of 60 Vbeta and 13 Jbeta primers characterized the PCR. Measured with immunoSEQ multiplex PCR; TCRdb has only the in-frame clones, and not every one. Of around 92,000 clones listed, about four fifths are singletons. V lost 4 bases and J 6 bases, leaving 19 bases between the germline ends. The CDR3 is 15 residues long. Germline-derived CDR1 and CDR2 are SGHDN and FVKESK. Sequenced: PBMCs. The sequence was collected from a female donor in good health and CMV-seropositive. This chain links TRBV14 with TRBJ2-7; possibly TRBD1 for D (6 bases). The CDR3 coding sequence is TGTGCCAGCAGCCCCTTTGTGGGGGCTGCCTCCGAGCAGTACTTC. Amino acids: CASSPFVGAASEQYF. Full variable domain (rest looked up from reference TRBV14 and TRBJ2-7): EAGVTQFPSHSVIEKGQTVTLRCDPISGHDNLYWYRRVMGKEIKFLLHFVKESKQDESGMPNNRFLAERTGGTYSTLKVQPAELEDSGVYFCASSPFVGAASEQYFGPGTRLTVT.